The next 3 T cell receptor beta chains were all read from a single sample in a study of T-cell reconstitution after alpha-beta-depleted transplantation in children. Unique molecular identifiers were incorporated during preparation of the TCRbeta library. TCRdb reprocessed the PCR reads via MiXCR and lists one record per CDR3 protein. The table has 150,000 to 200,000 distinct CDR3 sequences, over 8.5% seen once. The sample in question was PBMCs, obtained before TCRalphabeta/CD19-depleted stem cell transplant. These receptors originate from a boy aged 2 to 10 with acute myeloid leukemia, due to receive a stem cell transplant.

This clonotype showed up many times. The chain recombines TRBV7-9 with TRBJ2-3; D gene ambiguous. Per germline, CDR1 SEHNR and CDR2 FQNEAQ (reference sequence). The CDR3 runs 13 residues. Trimming left V 9 bases short and J 5 bases short, with 15 bases between. For the CDR3, the DNA is TGTGCCAGTCCCCTAGACTTGCGAGATACGCAGTATTTT. Protein product: CASPLDLRDTQYF. Variable domain in full (rest from reference TRBV7-9 and TRBJ2-3): DTGVSQNPRHKITKRGQNVTFRCDPISEHNRLYWYRQTLGQGPEFLTYFQNEAQLEKSRLLSDRFSAERPKGSFSTLEIQRTEQGDSAMYLCASPLDLRDTQYFGPGTRLTVL.

In its sample, this clonotype was seen many times. The chain joins TRBV28 to TRBJ2-2, with unresolved D. Germline V gene data show CDR1 as MDHEN and CDR2 as SYDVKM. Trimming removed 6 bases at V and 5 bases at J, with 13 bases between. The CDR3 runs to 14 residues. CDR3 region: CASSLTPSTGELFF. Here the CDR3 DNA reads TGTGCCAGCAGCCTGACTCCCTCAACCGGGGAGCTGTTTTTT.

This clonotype has a count of ten or more. This chain uses TRBV30 with TRBJ2-1; 7 bases agree with TRBD1. This CDR3 is 15 amino acids long. After removal of 0 bases from V and 5 bases from J, the junction contained 7 bases not matched to a gene. Germline CDR1 reads GTSNPN; CDR2 reads SVGIG (reference sequence). For the CDR3, the DNA is TGTGCCTGGAGTGTACTGGGGACAGTCCACAATGAGCAGTTCTTC. Amino acid sequence: CAWSVLGTVHNEQFF.